This TCR beta chain stems from a study of blood T cell repertoires in COVID-19. Sequenced by immunoSEQ multiplex PCR; TCRdb stores in-frame clones only, minus some. The data contain a few hundred thousand clones, roughly nine tenths of them singletons. Sequenced material: peripheral blood. This receptor was identified in a man aged 18 to 30 who had recovered from COVID-19.

This CDR3 reads CASSLGSSEKLFF. CDR3 in DNA: TGTGCCAGCAGCCTCGGGTCTAGTGAAAAACTGTTTTTT. The chain employs TRBV14 and TRBJ1-4; D not resolved. The CDR3 has 13 amino acids. Germline loops: CDR1 SGHDN, CDR2 FVKESK. V was shortened by 4 bases and J by 7 bases, with 10 bases between the two germline ends.